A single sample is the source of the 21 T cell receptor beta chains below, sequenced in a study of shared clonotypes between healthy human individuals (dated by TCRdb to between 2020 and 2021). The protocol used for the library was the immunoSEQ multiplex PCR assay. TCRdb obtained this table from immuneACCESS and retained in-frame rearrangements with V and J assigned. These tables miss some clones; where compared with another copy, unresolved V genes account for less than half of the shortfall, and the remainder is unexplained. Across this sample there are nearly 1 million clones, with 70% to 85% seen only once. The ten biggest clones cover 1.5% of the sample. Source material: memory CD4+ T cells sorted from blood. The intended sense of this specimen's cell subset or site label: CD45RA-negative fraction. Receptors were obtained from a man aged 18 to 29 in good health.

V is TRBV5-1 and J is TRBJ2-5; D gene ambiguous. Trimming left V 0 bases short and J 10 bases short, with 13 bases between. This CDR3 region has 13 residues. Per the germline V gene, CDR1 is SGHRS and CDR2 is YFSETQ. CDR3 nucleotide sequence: TGCGCCAGCAGCTTGGAGGGTCAGTTCTACCAGTACTTC. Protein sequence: CASSLEGQFYQYF. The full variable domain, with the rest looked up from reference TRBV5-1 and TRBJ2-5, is KAGVTQTPRYLIKTRGQQVTLSCSPISGHRSVSWYQQTPGQGLQFLFEYFSETQRNKGNFPGRFSGRQFSNSRSEMNVSTLELGDSALYLCASSLEGQFYQYFGPGTRLLVL.

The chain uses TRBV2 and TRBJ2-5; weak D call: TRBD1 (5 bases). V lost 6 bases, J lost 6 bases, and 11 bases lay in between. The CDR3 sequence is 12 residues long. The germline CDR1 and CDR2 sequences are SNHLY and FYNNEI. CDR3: CASSREGKTQYF. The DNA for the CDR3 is TGTGCCAGCAGCAGGGAAGGGAAGACCCAGTACTTC.

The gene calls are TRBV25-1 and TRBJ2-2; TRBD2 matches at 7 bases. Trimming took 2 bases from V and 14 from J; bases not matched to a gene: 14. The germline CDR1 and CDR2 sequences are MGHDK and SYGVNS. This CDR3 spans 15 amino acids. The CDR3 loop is CASSEIKFREGVLFF. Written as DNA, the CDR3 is TGTGCCAGCAGTGAAATAAAATTCAGGGAGGGTGTCCTGTTTTTT.

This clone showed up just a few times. As DNA, the CDR3 is TGTGCCTGGAGCGTCGAGGGCAATTCACCCCTCCACTTT. This translates into CAWSVEGNSPLHF. The chain employs TRBV30 and TRBJ1-6, with unresolved D. Deletions cut 3 bases from V and 7 bases from J, with 10 bases between. Germline V gene sequence: CDR1 GTSNPN, CDR2 SVGIG (reference sequence). This CDR3 contains 13 residues.

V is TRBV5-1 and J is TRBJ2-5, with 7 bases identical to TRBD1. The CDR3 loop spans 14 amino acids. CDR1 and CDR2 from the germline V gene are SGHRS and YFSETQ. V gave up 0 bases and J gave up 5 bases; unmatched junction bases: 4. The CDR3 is CASSLGQGSETQYF. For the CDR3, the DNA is TGCGCCAGCAGCTTGGGACAGGGATCGGAGACCCAGTACTTC. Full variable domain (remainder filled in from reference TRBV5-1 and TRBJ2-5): KAGVTQTPRYLIKTRGQQVTLSCSPISGHRSVSWYQQTPGQGLQFLFEYFSETQRNKGNFPGRFSGRQFSNSRSEMNVSTLELGDSALYLCASSLGQGSETQYFGPGTRLLVL.

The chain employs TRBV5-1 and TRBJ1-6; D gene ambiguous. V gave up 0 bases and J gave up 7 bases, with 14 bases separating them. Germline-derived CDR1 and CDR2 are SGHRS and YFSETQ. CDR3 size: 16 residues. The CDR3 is CASSLGWTGVNSPLHF. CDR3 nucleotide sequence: TGCGCCAGCAGCTTGGGATGGACGGGTGTCAATTCACCCCTCCACTTT. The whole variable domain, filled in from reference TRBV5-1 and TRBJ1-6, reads KAGVTQTPRYLIKTRGQQVTLSCSPISGHRSVSWYQQTPGQGLQFLFEYFSETQRNKGNFPGRFSGRQFSNSRSEMNVSTLELGDSALYLCASSLGWTGVNSPLHFGNGTRLTVT.

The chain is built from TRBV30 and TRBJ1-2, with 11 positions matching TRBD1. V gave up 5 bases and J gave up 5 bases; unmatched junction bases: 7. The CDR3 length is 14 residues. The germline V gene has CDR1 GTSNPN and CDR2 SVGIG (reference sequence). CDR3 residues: CAWAGQGAWYGYTF. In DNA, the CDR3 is TGTGCCTGGGCAGGACAGGGGGCTTGGTATGGCTACACCTTC.

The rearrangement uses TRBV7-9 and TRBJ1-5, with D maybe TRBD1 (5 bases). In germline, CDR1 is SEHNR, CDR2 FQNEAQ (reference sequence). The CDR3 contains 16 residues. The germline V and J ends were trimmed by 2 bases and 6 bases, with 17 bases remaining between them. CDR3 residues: CASSLFRRGEIQPQHF. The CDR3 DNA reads TGTGCCAGCAGCTTATTTCGGAGGGGTGAAATTCAGCCCCAGCATTTT.

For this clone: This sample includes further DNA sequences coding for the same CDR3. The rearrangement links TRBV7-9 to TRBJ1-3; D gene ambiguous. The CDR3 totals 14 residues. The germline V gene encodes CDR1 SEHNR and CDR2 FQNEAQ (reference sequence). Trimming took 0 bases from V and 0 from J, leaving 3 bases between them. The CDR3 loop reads CASSLASSGNTIYF. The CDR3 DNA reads TGTGCCAGCAGCTTAGCGAGCTCTGGAAACACCATATATTTT.

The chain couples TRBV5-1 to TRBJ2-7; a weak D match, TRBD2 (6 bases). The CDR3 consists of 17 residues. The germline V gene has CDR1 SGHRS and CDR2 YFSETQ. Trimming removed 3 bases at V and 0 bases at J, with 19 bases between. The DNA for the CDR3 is TGCGCCAGCAGCTGGAGGCGCCCCGGGGGAAGCTCCTACGAGCAGTACTTC. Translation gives CASSWRRPGGSSYEQYF.

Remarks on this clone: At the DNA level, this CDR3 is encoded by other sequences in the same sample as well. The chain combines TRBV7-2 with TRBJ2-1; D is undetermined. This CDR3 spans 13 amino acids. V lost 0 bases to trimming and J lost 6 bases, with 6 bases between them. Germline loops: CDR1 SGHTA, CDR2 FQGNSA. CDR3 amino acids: CASSLARVNEQFF. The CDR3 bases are TGTGCCAGCAGCTTAGCTAGGGTCAATGAGCAGTTCTTC.

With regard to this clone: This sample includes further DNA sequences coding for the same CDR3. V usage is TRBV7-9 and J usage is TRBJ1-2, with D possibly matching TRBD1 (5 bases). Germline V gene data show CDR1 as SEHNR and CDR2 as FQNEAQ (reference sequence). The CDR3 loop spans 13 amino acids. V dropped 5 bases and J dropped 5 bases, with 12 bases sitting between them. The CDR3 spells CASSPGGAYGYTF. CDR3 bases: TGTGCCAGCAGCCCAGGCGGGGCATATGGCTACACCTTC.

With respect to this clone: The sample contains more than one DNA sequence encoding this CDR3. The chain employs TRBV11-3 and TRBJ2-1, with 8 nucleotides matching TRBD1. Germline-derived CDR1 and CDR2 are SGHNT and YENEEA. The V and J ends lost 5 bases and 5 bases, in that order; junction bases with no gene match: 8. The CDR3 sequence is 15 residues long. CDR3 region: CASSPGTGLNNEQFF. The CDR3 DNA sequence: TGTGCCAGCAGCCCCGGGACAGGTCTTAACAATGAGCAGTTCTTC. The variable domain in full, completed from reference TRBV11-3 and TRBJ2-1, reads EAGVVQSPRYKIIEKKQPVAFWCNPISGHNTLYWYLQNLGQGPELLIRYENEEAVDDSQLPKDRFSAERLKGVDSTLKIQPAELGDSAVYLCASSPGTGLNNEQFFGPGTRLTVL.

The CDR3 spells CASSSTRRGLTNSPLHF. CDR3 coding DNA: TGTGCCAGCAGTTCAACCCGCAGGGGGCTGACTAATTCACCCCTCCACTTT. The chain links TRBV27 to TRBJ1-6; 8 positions agree with TRBD1. The V gene end was trimmed by 4 bases and the J gene end by 6 bases; junction bases not matched to a gene: 11. The CDR3 is 17 amino acids. The germline CDR1 and CDR2 sequences are MNHEY and SMNVEV (reference sequence).

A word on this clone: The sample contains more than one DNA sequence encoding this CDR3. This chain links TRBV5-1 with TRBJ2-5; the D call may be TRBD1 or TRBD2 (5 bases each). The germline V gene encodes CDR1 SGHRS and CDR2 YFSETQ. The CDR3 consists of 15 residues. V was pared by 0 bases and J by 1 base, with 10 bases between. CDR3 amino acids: CASSLEGRGQETQYF. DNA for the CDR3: TGCGCCAGCAGCTTGGAGGGACGGGGCCAAGAGACCCAGTACTTC.

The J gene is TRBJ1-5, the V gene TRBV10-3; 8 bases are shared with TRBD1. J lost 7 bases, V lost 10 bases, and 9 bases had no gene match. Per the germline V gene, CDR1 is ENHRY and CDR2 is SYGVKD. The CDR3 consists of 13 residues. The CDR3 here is CATRTGLEQPQHF. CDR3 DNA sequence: TGTGCCACCAGGACAGGGCTTGAACAGCCCCAGCATTTT.

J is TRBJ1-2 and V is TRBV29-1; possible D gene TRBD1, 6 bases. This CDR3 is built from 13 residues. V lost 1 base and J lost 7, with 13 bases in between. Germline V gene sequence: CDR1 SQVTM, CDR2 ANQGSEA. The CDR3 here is CSVEARQAGGYTF. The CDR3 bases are TGCAGCGTTGAAGCAAGACAGGCTGGTGGCTACACCTTC.

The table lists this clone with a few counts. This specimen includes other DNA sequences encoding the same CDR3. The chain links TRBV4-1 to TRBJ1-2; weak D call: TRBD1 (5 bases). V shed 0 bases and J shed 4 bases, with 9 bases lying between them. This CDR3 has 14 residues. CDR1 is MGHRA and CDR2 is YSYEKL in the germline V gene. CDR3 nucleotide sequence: TGCGCCAGCAGCCAAGATCAGGGACTCTATGGCTACACCTTC. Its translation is CASSQDQGLYGYTF.

Written as DNA, the CDR3 is TGTGCCAGCACTCCGGCTGGGGGGCCCGTCCCTTACGAGCAGTACTTC. It specifies CASTPAGGPVPYEQYF. J is TRBJ2-7 and V is TRBV28; D is perhaps TRBD1 or TRBD2 (6 bases each). V lost 7 bases, J lost 4 bases, and 23 bases lay in between. The CDR3 consists of 16 residues. Germline V lookup: CDR1 MDHEN, CDR2 SYDVKM.

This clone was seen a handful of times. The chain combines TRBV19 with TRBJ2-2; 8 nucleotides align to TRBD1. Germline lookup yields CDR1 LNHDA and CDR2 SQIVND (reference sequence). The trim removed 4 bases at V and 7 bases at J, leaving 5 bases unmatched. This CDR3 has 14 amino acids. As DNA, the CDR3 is TGTGCCAGTAGTACAGGGGGCATTGTCGGGGAGCTGTTTTTT. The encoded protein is CASSTGGIVGELFF.

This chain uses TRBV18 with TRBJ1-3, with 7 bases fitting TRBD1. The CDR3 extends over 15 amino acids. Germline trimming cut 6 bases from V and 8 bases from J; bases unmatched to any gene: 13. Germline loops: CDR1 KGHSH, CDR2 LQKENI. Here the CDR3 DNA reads TGTGCCAGCTCCCCTCCCGGGACAGTGCGGGACACCATATATTTT. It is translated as CASSPPGTVRDTIYF. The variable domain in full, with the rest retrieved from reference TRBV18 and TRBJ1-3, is NAGVMQNPRHLVRRRGQEARLRCSPMKGHSHVYWYRQLPEEGLKFMVYLQKENIIDESGMPKERFSAEFPKEGPSILRIQQVVRGDSAAYFCASSPPGTVRDTIYFGEGSWLTVV.